This T cell receptor beta chain was captured in a study of T cells in Graves' hyperthyroidism and ophthalmopathy. The wider study: Peripheral blood sampling occurred at initial diagnosis, before any treatment. Study-wide results and limits: Appearing also in blood were most of the thyroid clonotypes expanded above 0.001.

It was RNA transcripts that yielded the amplified TCR beta CDR3 regions. Primed by the HTBI set, a first-round RT-PCR was run on the TCR CDR3. TCRdb fed the multiplex PCR reads into MiXCR, producing one record per CDR3 protein. The sample has roughly 250,000 distinct CDR3 sequences, about 17% seen once. With respect to this clonotype: Antigen unknown. Since a much larger clone is just one base distant, this may be a read error.

Diagnosis rested on symptoms, serum thyroxine and TRAb, thyroid ultrasound, and orbital computed tomography. Around 9.8 ml fresh peripheral blood yielded the PBMCs. This CDR3 contains 13 residues. Trimming left V 5 bases short and J 9 bases short, with 16 bases between. Germline V gene lookup returns CDR1 LNHDA and CDR2 SQIVND (reference sequence). The source of this sequence is a woman in her late teens or twenties with Graves' ophthalmopathy. Specimen: blood. J is TRBJ2-5 and V is TRBV19; D might be TRBD2 (6 bases). The CDR3 nucleotides are TGTGCCAGTAGTGAGGGATCGTGGGAGGCCCAGTACTTC. It codes for CASSEGSWEAQYF.